The 4 T cell receptor beta chains reported below all come from one sample, sequenced in a study of PD-L1 blockade in urothelial cancer. The method was immunoSEQ multiplex PCR; TCRdb's version includes in-frame clones alone and lacks a portion of them. Of about 83,000 clones in the sample, about 90% were seen once. The input for sequencing was PBMCs, taken around atezolizumab (anti-PD-L1) treatment. These receptors were obtained from a woman in her sixties or seventies with urothelial cancer.

V is TRBV10-2 and J is TRBJ2-2; D unclear. Germline CDR1 is WSHSY and CDR2 is SAAADI. Between the trimmed V and J ends, which lost 4 bases and 5 bases, there was a span of 8 bases. This CDR3 spans 13 amino acids. The CDR3 here is CASSGLLTGELFF. CDR3 in DNA: TGCGCCAGCAGTGGGTTACTAACCGGGGAGCTGTTTTTT.

The V and J genes are TRBV19 and TRBJ2-7; D possibly corresponds to TRBD2 (5 bases). CDR1 LNHDA and CDR2 SQIVND come from the germline V gene (reference sequence). CDR3 length: 15 residues. V lost 6 bases and J 2 bases, leaving 17 bases between the germline ends. The CDR3 coding sequence is TGTGCCAGTAGCCCCGCGGGCAGAAGCACCTACGAGCAGTACTTC. Residues: CASSPAGRSTYEQYF.

The chain couples TRBV4-2 to TRBJ2-2; D perhaps matches TRBD2 (5 bases). The CDR3 consists of 16 residues. The germline V and J ends were trimmed by 2 bases and 1 base, with 11 bases remaining between them. In germline, CDR1 is LGHNA, CDR2 YNFKEQ. Here the CDR3 reads CASSQLGLLNTGELFF. DNA for the CDR3: TGTGCCAGCAGCCAATTAGGACTGCTGAACACCGGGGAGCTGTTTTTT.

The rearrangement links TRBV11-2 to TRBJ2-2, with 7 bases that match TRBD2. Germline CDR1 SGHAT, CDR2 FQNNGV. Trimming removed 5 bases from V and 4 bases from J; junction bases left unmatched: 10. The CDR3 has 16 amino acids. CDR3 nucleotide sequence: TGTGCCAGCAGCCCCTCCCTGGCGGGAGCCACCGGGGAGCTGTTTTTT. This sequence encodes CASSPSLAGATGELFF.